Listed below are T cell receptor beta chains from one sample, sequenced in a study of blood T cells in healthy people across ages. A single record per CDR3 protein comes from TCRdb applying MiXCR to the 5' RACE reads. The table has more than 800,000 distinct CDR3 sequences, under 30% seen once. The material sequenced was blood. The receptors stem from a woman older than 75 in good health. CDR3s include the opening cysteine and the closing phenylalanine or tryptophan.

V: TRBV7-2
J: TRBJ2-1
CDR3: CASSLGGSGANEQFF

V: TRBV28
J: TRBJ2-6
CDR3: CASSFTTGRSGANVLTF

V: TRBV20-1
J: TRBJ2-7
CDR3: CSAGGIGEQYF

V: TRBV20-1
J: TRBJ1-6
CDR3: CSARSAGRGSYNSPLHF

V: TRBV7-9
J: TRBJ2-1
CDR3: CASSSRASPSSGEQFF

V: TRBV6-5
J: TRBJ2-7
CDR3: CASSYGLPYEQYF

V: TRBV7-9
J: TRBJ1-2
CDR3: CASSLVGSAMAITF

V: TRBV9
J: TRBJ2-1
CDR3: CASSVTGLAKSSYNEQFF

V: TRBV6-1
J: TRBJ2-3
CDR3: CASRKPGDTQYF

V: TRBV10-3
J: TRBJ1-2
CDR3: CAISTGTDLFYGYTF

V: TRBV6-5
J: TRBJ2-3
CDR3: CASSYLAVSGSPYTQYF

V: TRBV12-3/TRBV12-4
J: TRBJ1-6
CDR3: CASSLRWDRYSPLHF

V: TRBV7-2
J: TRBJ1-4
CDR3: CASSLRQGGLFF

V: TRBV25-1
J: TRBJ2-1
CDR3: CASRGGHGQGVNEQFF

V: TRBV28
J: TRBJ2-5
CDR3: CASALQGTSGFYEQYF

V: TRBV5-6
J: TRBJ2-3
CDR3: CVSSYRTRASTDTQYF

V: TRBV18
J: TRBJ1-2
CDR3: CASSRGQGTQGYGYTF

V: TRBV20-1
J: TRBJ2-7
CDR3: CSAGDRTGMGLARAYEQYF

V: TRBV6-5
J: TRBJ1-2
CDR3: CASRFSTANYGYTF

V: TRBV18
J: TRBJ2-3
CDR3: CASSPVAGYTDTQYF

V: TRBV7-2
J: TRBJ1-5
CDR3: CASRPTDRAGGNQPQHF

V: TRBV7-2
J: TRBJ1-2
CDR3: CASSFTQGHNYGYTF

V: TRBV6-5
J: TRBJ1-2
CDR3: CASSYRVNYGYTF

V: TRBV6-5
J: TRBJ2-1
CDR3: CASMKRGAYNEQFF

V: TRBV5-1
J: TRBJ1-3
CDR3: CASSLSQGIFDTIYF

V: TRBV4-3
J: TRBJ2-3
CDR3: CASSQFSGGDTDTQYF

V: TRBV6-2/TRBV6-3
J: TRBJ1-2
CDR3: CASSYGQEAHYGYTF

V: TRBV30
J: TRBJ2-3
CDR3: CAGRGSSTDTQYF